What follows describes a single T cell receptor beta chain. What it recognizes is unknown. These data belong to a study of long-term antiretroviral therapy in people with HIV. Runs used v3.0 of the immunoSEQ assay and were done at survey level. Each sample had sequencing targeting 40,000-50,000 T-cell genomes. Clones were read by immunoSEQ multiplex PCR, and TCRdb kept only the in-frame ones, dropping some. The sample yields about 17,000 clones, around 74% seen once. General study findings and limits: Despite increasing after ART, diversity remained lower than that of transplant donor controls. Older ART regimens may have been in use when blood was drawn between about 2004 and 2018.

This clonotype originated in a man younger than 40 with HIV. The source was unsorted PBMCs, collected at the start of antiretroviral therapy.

The CDR3: CASSYSAGQKDEQFF. The CDR3 DNA follows: TGTGCCAGCAGTTACTCCGCGGGACAGAAAGATGAGCAGTTCTTC. The J gene is TRBJ2-1, the V gene TRBV6-5, with D perhaps TRBD1 (7 bases). Per the germline V gene, CDR1 is MNHEY and CDR2 is SVGAGI. V was clipped by 0 bases and J by 8 bases, with 14 bases between them. The CDR3 runs 15 residues.